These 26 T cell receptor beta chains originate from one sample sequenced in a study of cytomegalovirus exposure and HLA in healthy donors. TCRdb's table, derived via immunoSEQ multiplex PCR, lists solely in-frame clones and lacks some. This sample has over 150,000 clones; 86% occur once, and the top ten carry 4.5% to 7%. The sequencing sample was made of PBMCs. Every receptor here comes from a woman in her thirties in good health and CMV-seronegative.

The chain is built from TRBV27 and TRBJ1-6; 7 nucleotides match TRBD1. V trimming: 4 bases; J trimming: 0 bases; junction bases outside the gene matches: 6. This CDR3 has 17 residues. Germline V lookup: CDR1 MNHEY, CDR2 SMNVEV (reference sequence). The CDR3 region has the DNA TGTGCCAGCAGTTCGCTGGGACAGCTCTCCTATAATTCACCCCTCCACTTT. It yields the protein CASSSLGQLSYNSPLHF.

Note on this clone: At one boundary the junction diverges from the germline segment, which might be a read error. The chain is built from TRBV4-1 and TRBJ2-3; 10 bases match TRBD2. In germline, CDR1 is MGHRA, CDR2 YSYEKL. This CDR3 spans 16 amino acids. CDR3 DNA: TGCGCCAGCAACCAATGGGCTAGCGGGGGTAAAGATACGCAGTATTTT. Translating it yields CASNQWASGGKDTQYF.

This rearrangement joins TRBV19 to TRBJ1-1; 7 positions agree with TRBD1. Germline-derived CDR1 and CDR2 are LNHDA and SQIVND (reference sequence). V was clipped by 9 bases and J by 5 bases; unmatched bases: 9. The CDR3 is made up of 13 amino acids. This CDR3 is CASGQDGETEAFF. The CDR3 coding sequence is TGTGCCAGCGGACAGGATGGGGAAACTGAAGCTTTCTTT.

The CDR3: CASSQSGPLHF. Written as DNA, the CDR3 is TGTGCCAGCAGTCAGAGTGGACCCCTCCACTTT. The chain links TRBV6-5 to TRBJ1-6; the D is unclear. This CDR3 region has 11 residues. The V end lost 5 bases, the J end lost 12 bases, and 8 bases lay between the germline ends. The germline CDR1 and CDR2 sequences are MNHEY and SVGAGI.

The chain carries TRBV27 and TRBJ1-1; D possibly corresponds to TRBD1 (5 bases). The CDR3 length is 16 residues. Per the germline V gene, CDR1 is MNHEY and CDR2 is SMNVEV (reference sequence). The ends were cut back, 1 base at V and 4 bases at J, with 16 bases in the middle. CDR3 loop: CASSLFSRGMGTEAFF. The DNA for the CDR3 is TGTGCCAGCAGTTTATTTTCACGGGGGATGGGCACTGAAGCTTTCTTT.

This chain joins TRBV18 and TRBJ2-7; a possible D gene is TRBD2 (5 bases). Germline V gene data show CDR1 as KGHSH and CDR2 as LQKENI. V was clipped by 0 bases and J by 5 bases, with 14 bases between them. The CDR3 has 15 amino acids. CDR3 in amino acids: CASSPPSAGDNEQYF. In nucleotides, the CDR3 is TGTGCCAGCTCACCACCATCGGCGGGCGATAACGAGCAGTACTTC.

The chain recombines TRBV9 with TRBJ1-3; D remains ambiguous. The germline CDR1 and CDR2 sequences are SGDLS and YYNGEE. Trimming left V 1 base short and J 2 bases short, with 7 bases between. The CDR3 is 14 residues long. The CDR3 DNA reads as TGTGCCAGCAGCGTATCAGTGACTGGAAACACCATATATTTT. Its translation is CASSVSVTGNTIYF.

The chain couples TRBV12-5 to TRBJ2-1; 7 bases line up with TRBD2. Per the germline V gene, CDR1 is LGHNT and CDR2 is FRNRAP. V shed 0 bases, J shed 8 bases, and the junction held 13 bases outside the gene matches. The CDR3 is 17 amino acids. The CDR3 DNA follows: TGTGCTAGTGGTTTGGTCGTAGCAGGAGCGGGATTGTATGAGCAGTTCTTC. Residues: CASGLVVAGAGLYEQFF.

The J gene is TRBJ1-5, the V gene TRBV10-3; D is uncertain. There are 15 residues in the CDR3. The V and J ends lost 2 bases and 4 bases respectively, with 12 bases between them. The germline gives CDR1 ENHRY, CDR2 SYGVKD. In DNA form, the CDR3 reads TGTGCCATCAGTGAGGTACTGTTCGGGAATCAGCCCCAGCATTTT. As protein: CAISEVLFGNQPQHF.

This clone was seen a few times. CDR3 residues: CASKFGSGRRGTDTQYF. The DNA of the CDR3 is TGTGCCAGCAAATTCGGTAGCGGGAGACGGGGAACAGATACGCAGTATTTT. The chain joins TRBV7-6 to TRBJ2-3; 9 bases are shared with TRBD2. The ends lost 7 bases at V and 3 bases at J; junction bases unmatched: 14. The CDR3 is 17 amino acids. Germline V gives CDR1 SGHVS, CDR2 FNYEAQ.

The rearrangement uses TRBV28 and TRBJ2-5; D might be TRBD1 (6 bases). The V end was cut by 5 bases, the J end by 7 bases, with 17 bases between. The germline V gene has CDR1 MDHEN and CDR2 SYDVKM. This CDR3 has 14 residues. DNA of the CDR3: TGTGCCAGCAGTCCTACAGGGCCGGTGCGGACCCAGTACTTC. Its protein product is CASSPTGPVRTQYF.

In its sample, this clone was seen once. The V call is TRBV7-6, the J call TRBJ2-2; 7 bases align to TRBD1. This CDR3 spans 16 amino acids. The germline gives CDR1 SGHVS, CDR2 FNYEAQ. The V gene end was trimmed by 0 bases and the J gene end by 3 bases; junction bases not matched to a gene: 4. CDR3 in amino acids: CASSLARQGYTGELFF. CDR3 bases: TGTGCCAGCAGCTTAGCGCGACAGGGTTACACCGGGGAGCTGTTTTTT.

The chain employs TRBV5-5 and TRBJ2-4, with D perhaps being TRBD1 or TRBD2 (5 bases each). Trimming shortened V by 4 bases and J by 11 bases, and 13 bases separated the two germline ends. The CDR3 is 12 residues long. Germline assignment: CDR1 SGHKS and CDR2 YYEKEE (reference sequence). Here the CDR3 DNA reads TGTGCCAGCAGCGAGGGGAGTTGGGTTCAGTACTTC. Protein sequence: CASSEGSWVQYF.

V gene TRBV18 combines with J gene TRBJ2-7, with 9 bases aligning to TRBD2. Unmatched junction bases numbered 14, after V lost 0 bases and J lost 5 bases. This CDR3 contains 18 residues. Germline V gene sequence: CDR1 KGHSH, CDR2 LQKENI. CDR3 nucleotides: TGTGCCAGCTCACCACCGGTTAGGAGCGGGGGGAGTATCCACGAGCAGTACTTC. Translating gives CASSPPVRSGGSIHEQYF.

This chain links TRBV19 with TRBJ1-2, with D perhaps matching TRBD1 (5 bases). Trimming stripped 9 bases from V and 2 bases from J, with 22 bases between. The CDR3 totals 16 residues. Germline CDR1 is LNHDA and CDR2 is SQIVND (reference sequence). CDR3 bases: TGTGCCAGCACTAGGAACCAGGGAAGTAAAAACTATGGCTACACCTTC. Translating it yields CASTRNQGSKNYGYTF.

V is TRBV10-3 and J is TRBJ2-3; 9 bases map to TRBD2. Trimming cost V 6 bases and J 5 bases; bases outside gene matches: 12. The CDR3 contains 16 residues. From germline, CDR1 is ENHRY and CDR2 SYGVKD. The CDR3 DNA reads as TGTGCCATCAGCGGGTCTGCGGCTAGCGGGGAAGATACGCAGTATTTT. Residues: CAISGSAASGEDTQYF.

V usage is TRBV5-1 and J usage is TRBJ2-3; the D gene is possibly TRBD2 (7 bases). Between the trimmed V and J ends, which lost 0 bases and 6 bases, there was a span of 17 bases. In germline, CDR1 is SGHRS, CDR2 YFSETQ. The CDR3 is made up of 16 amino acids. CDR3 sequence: CASSLAVGGRTDTQYF. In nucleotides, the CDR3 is TGCGCCAGCAGCTTGGCAGTGGGGGGGCGAACGGATACGCAGTATTTT. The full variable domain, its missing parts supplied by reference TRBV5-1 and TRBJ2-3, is KAGVTQTPRYLIKTRGQQVTLSCSPISGHRSVSWYQQTPGQGLQFLFEYFSETQRNKGNFPGRFSGRQFSNSRSEMNVSTLELGDSALYLCASSLAVGGRTDTQYFGPGTRLTVL.

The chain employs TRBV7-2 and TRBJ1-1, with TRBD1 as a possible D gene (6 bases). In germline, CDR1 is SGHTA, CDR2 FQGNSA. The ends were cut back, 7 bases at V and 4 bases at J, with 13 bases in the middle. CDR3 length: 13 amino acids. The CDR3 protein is CASTRRGGTEAFF. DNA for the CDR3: TGTGCCAGCACCCGAAGGGGGGGCACTGAAGCTTTCTTT.

CDR3 sequence: CASSTTRSGSFTDTQYF. The CDR3 coding sequence is TGTGCCAGCAGTACGACTAGGTCGGGTTCATTCACAGATACGCAGTATTTT. The chain couples TRBV27 to TRBJ2-3; possibly TRBD2 for D (6 bases). Trimming removed 5 bases at V and 2 bases at J, with 20 bases between. The CDR3 has 17 amino acids. The germline gives CDR1 MNHEY, CDR2 SMNVEV (reference sequence).

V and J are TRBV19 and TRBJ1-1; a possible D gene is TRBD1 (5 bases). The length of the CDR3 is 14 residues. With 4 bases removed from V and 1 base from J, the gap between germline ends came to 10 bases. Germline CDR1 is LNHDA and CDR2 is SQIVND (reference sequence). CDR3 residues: CASSRGTGNTEAFF. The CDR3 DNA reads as TGTGCCAGTAGTAGAGGGACGGGGAACACTGAAGCTTTCTTT.

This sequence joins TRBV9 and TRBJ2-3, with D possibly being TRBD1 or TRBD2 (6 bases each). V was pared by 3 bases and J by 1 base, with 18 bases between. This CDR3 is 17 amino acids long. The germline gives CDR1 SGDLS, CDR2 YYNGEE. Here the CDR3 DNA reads TGTGCCAGCAGCGCTGGGGTACAGGGAGGAGGCACAGATACGCAGTATTTT. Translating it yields CASSAGVQGGGTDTQYF.

The CDR3 sequence is CASEGSPGGHYEQYF. In DNA, the CDR3 is TGTGCCAGTGAAGGCTCGCCCGGGGGCCACTACGAGCAGTACTTC. The chain joins TRBV6-6 to TRBJ2-7, with D possibly being TRBD1 or TRBD2 (6 bases each). There are 15 residues in the CDR3. Trimming took 9 bases from V and 3 from J, leaving 21 bases between them. The germline gives CDR1 MNHNY, CDR2 SVGAGI (reference sequence).

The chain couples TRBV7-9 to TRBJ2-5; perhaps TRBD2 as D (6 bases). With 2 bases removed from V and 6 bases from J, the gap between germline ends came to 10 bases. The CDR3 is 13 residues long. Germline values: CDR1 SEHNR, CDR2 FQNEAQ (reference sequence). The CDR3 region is CASSLTGGKTQYF. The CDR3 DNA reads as TGTGCCAGCAGCTTAACGGGCGGGAAGACCCAGTACTTC.

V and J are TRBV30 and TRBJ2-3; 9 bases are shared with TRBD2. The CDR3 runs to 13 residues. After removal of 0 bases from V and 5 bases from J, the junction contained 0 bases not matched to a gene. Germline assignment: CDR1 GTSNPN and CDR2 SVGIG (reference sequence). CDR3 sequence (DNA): TGTGCCTGGAGTGTAGCGGGAGGAGATACGCAGTATTTT. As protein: CAWSVAGGDTQYF.

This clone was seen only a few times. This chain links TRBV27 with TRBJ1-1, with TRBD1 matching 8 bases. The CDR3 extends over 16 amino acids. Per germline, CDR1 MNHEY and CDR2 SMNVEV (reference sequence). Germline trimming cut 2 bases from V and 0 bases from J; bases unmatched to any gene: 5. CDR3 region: CASSLHGQGMNTEAFF. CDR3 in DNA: TGTGCCAGCAGTTTACACGGACAGGGTATGAACACTGAAGCTTTCTTT.

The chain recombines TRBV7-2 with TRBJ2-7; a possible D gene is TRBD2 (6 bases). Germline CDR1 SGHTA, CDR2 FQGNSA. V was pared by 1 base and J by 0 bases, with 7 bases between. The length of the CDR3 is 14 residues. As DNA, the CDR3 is TGTGCCAGCAGCTTAGTGGACTACTCCTACGAGCAGTACTTC. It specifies CASSLVDYSYEQYF. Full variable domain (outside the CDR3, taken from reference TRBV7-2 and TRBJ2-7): GAGVSQSPSNKVTEKGKDVELRCDPISGHTALYWYRQSLGQGLEFLIYFQGNSAPDKSGLPSDRFSAERTGGSVSTLTIQRTQQEDSAVYLCASSLVDYSYEQYFGPGTRLTVT.